The T cell receptor (beta chain) described here comes from a study of shared clonotypes between healthy human individuals. Repertoires were generated with immunoSEQ multiplex PCR, while TCRdb's copy carries only in-frame clones and drops some. Among some 1,400,000 clones, roughly 95% were seen once, and the ten largest hold about 1.2%. Germline CDR1 is MDHEN and CDR2 is SYDVKM. Trimming removed 5 bases from V and 4 bases from J; junction bases left unmatched: 4. CDR3 length: 14 residues. This sequence originates from a man aged 25-45 years in good health. Sequencing was carried out using naive CD4+ T cells sorted from blood. The subset here: CD45RA+ positively selected. The gene calls are TRBV28 and TRBJ1-4; 7 nucleotides line up with TRBD1. CDR3 sequence: CASSKGQYNEKLFF. CDR3 sequence (DNA): TGTGCCAGCAGTAAGGGACAGTATAATGAAAAACTGTTTTTT.